These T cell receptor beta chains were read from a single sample in a study of cytomegalovirus exposure and HLA in healthy donors. Sequencing used immunoSEQ multiplex PCR; TCRdb keeps in-frame clones, though not all of them. The table records 150,000 to 200,000 clones, around 78% of them present only once. Sequenced material: PBMCs. These TCRs come from a woman aged 25 to 39 in good health and CMV-seropositive. The CDR3 runs from the conserved cysteine through the conserved F or W. Fields, in order: clone size, J gene, CDR3 length, D gene, V gene, CDR3 DNA, CDR3 protein. The D gene is left open where the match is weak. Clone size, where shown, is once, few, many, or a class for clones that have expanded.

NA	TRBJ2-3	16	TRBD1	TRBV5-6	TGTGCCAGCAGCTACCGGGACAGGGTCAGCACAGATACGCAGTATTTT	CASSYRDRVSTDTQYF
NA	TRBJ2-7	16	TRBD2	TRBV30	TGTGCCTGGAGTACTAGCGGGGGGGCAACCGCCTACGAGCAGTACTTC	CAWSTSGGATAYEQYF
NA	TRBJ2-7	12	NA	TRBV6-5	TGTGCCAGCAGCCCTGGACAGCCCGAGCAGTACTTC	CASSPGQPEQYF
NA	TRBJ1-2	13	NA	TRBV2	TGTGCCAGCAGTGGAGACCCTAGCTATGGCTACACCTTC	CASSGDPSYGYTF
few	TRBJ2-2	16	TRBD2	TRBV9	TGTGCCAGCAGCGTAGTAGCGGGAGCTAACACCGGGGAGCTGTTTTTT	CASSVVAGANTGELFF
NA	TRBJ1-2	14	NA	TRBV11-3	TGTGCCAGCAGTCCCGGGACACAGGGTAGTGGCTACACCTTC	CASSPGTQGSGYTF
NA	TRBJ2-5	13	TRBD2	TRBV18	TGTGCCAGCTCTCCGGGGGGCCAAGAGACCCAGTACTTC	CASSPGGQETQYF
NA	TRBJ1-1	11	NA	TRBV19	TGTGCCAGTAGTAAGGGACTGACGGCTTTCTTT	CASSKGLTAFF
once	TRBJ1-2	14	NA	TRBV7-2	TGTGCCAGCAGCTTAGGGCAGAATAACTATGGCTACACCTTC	CASSLGQNNYGYTF
NA	TRBJ2-1	18	TRBD2	TRBV9	TGTGCCAGCAGCGGGGGACTAGCGGGGGGCGCCCGCCTTAGGGAGCAGTTCTTC	CASSGGLAGGARLREQFF
NA	TRBJ2-2	16	NA	TRBV11-2	TGTGCCAGCAGCTTAGTCGGGGGGCAGAACACCGGGGAGCTGTTTTTT	CASSLVGGQNTGELFF
NA	TRBJ1-6	13	NA	TRBV25-1	TGTGCCAGCAGTGAACCAGCGGAACAGAACCTCCACTTT	CASSEPAEQNLHF
NA	TRBJ1-2	13	NA	TRBV12-5	TGTGCTAGTGGTTTGCGGCAGGGGCTTGGCTACACCTTC	CASGLRQGLGYTF
few	TRBJ2-1	11	NA	TRBV7-2	TGTGCCAGCAATATAGCCAATGAGCAGTTCTTC	CASNIANEQFF
NA	TRBJ1-1	12	NA	TRBV6-5	TGTGCCAGCAGCCACGGGTCGGTTGAAGCTTTCTTT	CASSHGSVEAFF
NA	TRBJ2-7	8	NA	TRBV1	TGCAGTTCCGACGAGCAGTACTTC	CSSDEQYF
once	TRBJ2-7	18	TRBD2	TRBV5-1	TGCGCCAGCAGCCTTGGGACTAGCGGGATCTCCCCTTCGGGCGAGCAGTACTTC	CASSLGTSGISPSGEQYF
NA	TRBJ2-5	11	NA	TRBV28	TGTGCCAGCACCAATCAGAAGACCCAGTACTTC	CASTNQKTQYF
NA	TRBJ2-3	12	NA	TRBV5-3	TGTGCCAGAAGCTTGCCTAGTTTAACGCAGTATTTT	CARSLPSLTQYF
NA	TRBJ1-2	14	NA	TRBV18	TGTGCCAGCTCACCAAGGTCTCAGGGGAATGGCTACACCTTC	CASSPRSQGNGYTF
once	TRBJ1-4	16	TRBD1	TRBV27	TGTGCCAGCACCTCGTTCCTCCGGGACAGGGGGGAAAAACTGTTTTTT	CASTSFLRDRGEKLFF
NA	TRBJ2-7	15	TRBD2	TRBV28	TGTGCCAGCAGCCAGGGACTAGCGGCTGACTACGAGCAGTACTTC	CASSQGLAADYEQYF
NA	TRBJ1-2	14	TRBD1	TRBV4-1	TGCGCCAGCAGCCAGGGACAGGGGGCGCGTGGCTACACCTTC	CASSQGQGARGYTF
NA	TRBJ1-1	14	NA	TRBV6-6	TGTGCCAGCAGTTTCAAGACAGTAAACACTGAAGCTTTCTTT	CASSFKTVNTEAFF
few	TRBJ2-1	15	NA	TRBV11-3	TGTGCCAGCAGCTCTAGGGGGGGCGCGAACAATGAGCAGTTCTTC	CASSSRGGANNEQFF
NA	TRBJ1-3	15	NA	TRBV11-2	TGTGCCAGCAGCTACAACCCGGGGGGCGGAAACACCATATATTTT	CASSYNPGGGNTIYF
NA	TRBJ2-7	12	NA	TRBV15	TGTGCCCTTGGGGGGTCCTCCTACGAGCAGTACTTC	CALGGSSYEQYF
NA	TRBJ1-2	14	NA	TRBV6-5	TGTGCCAGCAGTTACTTCCAGGGTGGCTATGGCTACACCTTC	CASSYFQGGYGYTF
NA	TRBJ2-1	12	NA	TRBV19	TGTGCCAGTAGTTTATACTACAATGAGCAGTTCTTC	CASSLYYNEQFF
NA	TRBJ1-1	13	NA	TRBV18	TGTGCCAGCTCACCAGGACAGAACACTGAAGCTTTCTTT	CASSPGQNTEAFF
few	TRBJ1-5	15	NA	TRBV28	TGTGCCAGCAGTCCCCCCCAGTTTAGCAATCAGCCCCAGCATTTT	CASSPPQFSNQPQHF
few	TRBJ2-7	14	NA	TRBV4-3	TGCGCCAGCAGCCAGTCGCGTATGTCGGGAGAGCAGTACTTC	CASSQSRMSGEQYF
NA	TRBJ2-1	14	TRBD2	TRBV19	TGTGCCAGTAGTATGCTAGCGGGATACAATGAGCAGTTCTTC	CASSMLAGYNEQFF
NA	TRBJ2-7	12	NA	TRBV6-1	TGTGCCAGCACCCCTCGGGGTAACGAGCAGTACTTC	CASTPRGNEQYF
NA	TRBJ2-2	17	TRBD1	TRBV4-1	TGCGCCAGCAGCCGGCCCCCGGGACAGGGAATGGGCGGGGAGCTGTTTTTT	CASSRPPGQGMGGELFF
NA	TRBJ2-7	14	NA	TRBV7-2	TGTGCCAGCAGCTTAGTAATGCCGGGGGACGAGCAGTACTTC	CASSLVMPGDEQYF
once	TRBJ2-7	16	NA	TRBV28	TGTGCCAGCAGAGAAACAGGAGACCGAGGATTTTACGAGCAGTACTTC	CASRETGDRGFYEQYF
NA	TRBJ1-4	14	TRBD1	TRBV2	TGTGCCAGCACCAAGACAGGGGTAGGGGAAAAACTGTTTTTT	CASTKTGVGEKLFF
NA	TRBJ2-5	15	TRBD2	TRBV10-3	TGTGCCATCAGTGAGTGGGGGACTATCCAAGAGACCCAGTACTTC	CAISEWGTIQETQYF
few	TRBJ1-1	11	NA	TRBV10-3	TGTGCCATTTGGCACGGTGAAGGGGCGATCTTT	CAIWHGEGAIF
NA	TRBJ2-3	15	NA	TRBV6-1	TGTGCCAGCAGTGACCACTCCCGGAGCACAGATACGCAGTATTTT	CASSDHSRSTDTQYF
NA	TRBJ2-2	14	NA	TRBV19	TGTGCCAGTAGTTTCGGGAGAAACACCGGGGAGCTGTTTTTT	CASSFGRNTGELFF
once	TRBJ2-3	14	TRBD1	TRBV28	TGTGCCAGCAGCGCGACAGGGCAAATAGATACGCAGTATTTT	CASSATGQIDTQYF
NA	TRBJ2-5	13	NA	TRBV30	TGTGCCTGGAGGAGGGAGGAGCTAGAGACCCAGTACTTC	CAWRREELETQYF
NA	TRBJ2-3	13	TRBD2	TRBV30	TGTGCCTCCGCGCCGGGGGGGGCGGATACGCAGTATTTT	CASAPGGADTQYF
NA	TRBJ2-7	14	NA	TRBV4-3	TGCGCCAGCAGCCAAACCCCAGGTCTCTACGAGCAGTACTTC	CASSQTPGLYEQYF
NA	TRBJ2-3	14	TRBD2	TRBV5-1	TGCGCCAGCAGCACGGGAGGCGGCACAGATACGCAGTATTTT	CASSTGGGTDTQYF
few	TRBJ2-4	16	TRBD1	TRBV5-4	TGTGCCAGCAGCGATGATCCGGGACAGGGCCGAAACATTCAGTACTTC	CASSDDPGQGRNIQYF
once	TRBJ1-3	11	NA	TRBV13	TGTGCCAGCAGTCAGGGAAACACCATATATTTT	CASSQGNTIYF
NA	TRBJ2-5	13	NA	TRBV9	TGTGCCAGACCGATAAGGGGTAAAGAGACCCAGTACTTC	CARPIRGKETQYF
once	TRBJ2-4	15	NA	TRBV28	TGTGCCAGCAGTTTAGGAGGGGTAGCCAAAAACATTCAGTACTTC	CASSLGGVAKNIQYF
NA	TRBJ1-6	15	NA	TRBV5-3	TGTGCCAGAAGCCTGCTGGACACCAATAATTCACCCCTCCACTTT	CARSLLDTNNSPLHF
NA	TRBJ2-7	15	TRBD2	TRBV4-3	TGCGCCAGCAGCTTGGAACTAGCGCAACCCTACGAGCAGTACTTC	CASSLELAQPYEQYF
NA	TRBJ1-1	13	NA	TRBV7-9	TGTTCCAGCAGCGAGGGACAGAACACTGAAGCTTTCTTT	CSSSEGQNTEAFF
NA	TRBJ2-7	12	NA	TRBV5-1	TGCGCCAGCAGCGAAACAGGGTACGAGCAGTACTTC	CASSETGYEQYF